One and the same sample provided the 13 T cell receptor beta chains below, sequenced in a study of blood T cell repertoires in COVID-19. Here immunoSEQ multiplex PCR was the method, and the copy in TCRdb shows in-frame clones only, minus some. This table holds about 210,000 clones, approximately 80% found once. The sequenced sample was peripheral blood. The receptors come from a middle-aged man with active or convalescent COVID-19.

The CDR3 loop reads CASSFSGTSGRRGTDTQYF. DNA for the CDR3: TGCGCCAGCAGCTTCTCGGGGACTAGCGGGAGGAGGGGCACAGATACGCAGTATTTT. The chain uses TRBV5-1 and TRBJ2-3; TRBD2 agrees at 15 bases. With V trimmed by 2 bases and J by 1 base, 8 bases remained unmatched. The CDR3 contains 19 residues. Germline V lookup: CDR1 SGHRS, CDR2 YFSETQ.

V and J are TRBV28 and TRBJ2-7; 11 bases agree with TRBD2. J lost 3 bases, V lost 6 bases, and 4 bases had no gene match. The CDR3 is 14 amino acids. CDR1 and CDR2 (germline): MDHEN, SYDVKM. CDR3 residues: CASRLAGGHYEQYF. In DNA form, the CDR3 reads TGTGCCAGCAGGCTAGCGGGAGGCCACTACGAGCAGTACTTC.

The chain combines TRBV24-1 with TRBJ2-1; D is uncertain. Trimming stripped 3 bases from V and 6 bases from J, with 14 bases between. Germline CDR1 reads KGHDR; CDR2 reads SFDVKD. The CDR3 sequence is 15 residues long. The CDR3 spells CATSDGGRLGNEQFF. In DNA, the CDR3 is TGTGCCACCAGTGATGGTGGCAGGCTGGGCAATGAGCAGTTCTTC.

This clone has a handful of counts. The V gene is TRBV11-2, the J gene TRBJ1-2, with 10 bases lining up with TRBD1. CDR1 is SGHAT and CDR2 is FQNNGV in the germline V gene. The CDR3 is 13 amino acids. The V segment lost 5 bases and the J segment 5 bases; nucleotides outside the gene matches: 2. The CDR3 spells CASSAGQGYGYTF. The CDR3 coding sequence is TGTGCCAGCAGCGCGGGACAGGGGTATGGCTACACCTTC.

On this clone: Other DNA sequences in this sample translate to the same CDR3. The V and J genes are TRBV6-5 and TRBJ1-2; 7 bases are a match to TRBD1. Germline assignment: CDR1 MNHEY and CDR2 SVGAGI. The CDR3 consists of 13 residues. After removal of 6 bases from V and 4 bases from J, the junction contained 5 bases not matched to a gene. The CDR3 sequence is CASSYRGGYGYTF. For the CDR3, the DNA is TGTGCCAGCAGCTACAGGGGCGGCTATGGCTACACCTTC.

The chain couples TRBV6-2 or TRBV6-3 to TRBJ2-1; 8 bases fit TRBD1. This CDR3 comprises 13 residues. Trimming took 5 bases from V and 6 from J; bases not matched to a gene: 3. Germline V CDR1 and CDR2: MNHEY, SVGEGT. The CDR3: CASSNRGINEQFF. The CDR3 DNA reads TGTGCCAGCAGTAACAGGGGGATCAATGAGCAGTTCTTC.

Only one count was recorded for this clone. The CDR3 here is CASIQTGLIGRVAFF. As DNA, the CDR3 is TGTGCCAGCATACAGACAGGTTTGATTGGGCGGGTAGCTTTCTTT. The chain recombines TRBV28 with TRBJ1-1, with D possibly TRBD1 on 6 matching bases. The CDR3 extends over 15 amino acids. V was pared by 7 bases and J by 10 bases, with 25 bases between. CDR1 MDHEN and CDR2 SYDVKM come from the germline V gene.

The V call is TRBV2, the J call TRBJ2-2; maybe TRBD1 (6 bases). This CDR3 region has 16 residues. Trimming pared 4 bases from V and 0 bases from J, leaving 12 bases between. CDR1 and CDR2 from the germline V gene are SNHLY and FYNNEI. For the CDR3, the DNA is TGTGCCAGCAGTGCCACAGGGACCCCGAACACCGGGGAGCTGTTTTTT. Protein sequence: CASSATGTPNTGELFF.

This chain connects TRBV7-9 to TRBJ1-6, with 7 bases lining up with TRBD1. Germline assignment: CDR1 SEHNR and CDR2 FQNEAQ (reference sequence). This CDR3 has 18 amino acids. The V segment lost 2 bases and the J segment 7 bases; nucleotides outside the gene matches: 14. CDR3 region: CASSLSVNSDRENSPLHF. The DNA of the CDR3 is TGTGCCAGCAGCTTAAGTGTTAACTCCGACAGGGAGAATTCACCCCTCCACTTT.

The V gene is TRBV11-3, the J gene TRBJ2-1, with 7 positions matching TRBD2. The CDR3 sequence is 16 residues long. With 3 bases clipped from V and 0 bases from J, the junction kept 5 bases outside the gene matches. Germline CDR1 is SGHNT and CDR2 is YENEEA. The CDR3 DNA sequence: TGTGCCAGCAGCTTCGGGGGGACCAGCTCCTACAATGAGCAGTTCTTC. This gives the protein CASSFGGTSSYNEQFF. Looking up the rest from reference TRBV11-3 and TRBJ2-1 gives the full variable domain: EAGVVQSPRYKIIEKKQPVAFWCNPISGHNTLYWYLQNLGQGPELLIRYENEEAVDDSQLPKDRFSAERLKGVDSTLKIQPAELGDSAVYLCASSFGGTSSYNEQFFGPGTRLTVL.

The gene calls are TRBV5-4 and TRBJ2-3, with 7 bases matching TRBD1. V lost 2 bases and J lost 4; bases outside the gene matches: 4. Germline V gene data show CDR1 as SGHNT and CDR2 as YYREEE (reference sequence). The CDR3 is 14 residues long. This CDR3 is CASSLGGSADTQYF. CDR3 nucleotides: TGTGCCAGCAGCTTAGGGGGCTCCGCAGATACGCAGTATTTT.

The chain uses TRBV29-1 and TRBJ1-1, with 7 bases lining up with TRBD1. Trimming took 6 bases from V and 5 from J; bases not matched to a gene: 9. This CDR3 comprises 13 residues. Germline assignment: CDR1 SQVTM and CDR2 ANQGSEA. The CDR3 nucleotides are TGCAGCGTAACAGTCCAGGGGGAGACTGAAGCTTTCTTT. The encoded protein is CSVTVQGETEAFF.

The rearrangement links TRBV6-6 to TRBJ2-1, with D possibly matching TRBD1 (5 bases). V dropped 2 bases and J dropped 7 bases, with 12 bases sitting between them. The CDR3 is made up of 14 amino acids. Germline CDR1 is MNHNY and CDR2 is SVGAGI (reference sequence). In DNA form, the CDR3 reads TGTGCCAGCAGTTACGCGACAGTGGGAAATGAGCAGTTCTTC. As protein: CASSYATVGNEQFF.